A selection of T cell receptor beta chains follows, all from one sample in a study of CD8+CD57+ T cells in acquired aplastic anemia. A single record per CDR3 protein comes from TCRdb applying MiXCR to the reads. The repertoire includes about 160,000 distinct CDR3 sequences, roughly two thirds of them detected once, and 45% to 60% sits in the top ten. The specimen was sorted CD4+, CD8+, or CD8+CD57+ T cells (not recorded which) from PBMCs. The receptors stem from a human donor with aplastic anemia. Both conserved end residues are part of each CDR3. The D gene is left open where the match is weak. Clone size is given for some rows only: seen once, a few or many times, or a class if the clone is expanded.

CASIWTLGGSRETQYF TGTGCCAGCATATGGACTTTAGGGGGCTCGAGAGAGACCCAGTACTTC TRBJ2-5 TRBV2 . TRBD1
CATLGGGYGYTF TGTGCCACTCTCGGGGGCGGCTATGGCTACACCTTC TRBJ1-2 TRBV10-3 . .
CASSGTWGSRNEKLFF TGTGCCAGTAGTGGGACTTGGGGGTCGAGAAATGAAAAACTGTTTTTT TRBJ1-4 TRBV19 . .
CASSPAGTKGNTIYF TGTGCCAGCAGCCCGGCGGGGACAAAAGGAAACACCATATATTTT TRBJ1-3 TRBV2 . .
CASSPRDRDFGGYTF TGTGCCAGCAGCCCCCGGGACAGGGATTTCGGGGGCTACACCTTC TRBJ1-2 TRBV9 . TRBD1
CASGQGASGANVLTF TGTGCCTCGGGACAGGGAGCCTCTGGGGCCAACGTCCTGACTTTC TRBJ2-6 TRBV10-3 . TRBD1
CASSLADNEQFF TGTGCCAGCAGCTTAGCCGACAATGAGCAGTTCTTC TRBJ2-1 TRBV7-8 . .
CASSYESRLSPRHF TGTGCCAGCAGTTACGAAAGCAGGCTTTCACCCCGCCACTTT TRBJ1-6 TRBV19 . .
CASSPHLTEAFF TGTGCCAGCAGTCCTCACCTCACTGAAGCTTTCTTT TRBJ1-1 TRBV2 . .
CASSVSGRSNSPLHF TGTGCCAGCAGCGTCTCCGGGAGGTCGAATTCACCCCTCCACTTT TRBJ1-6 TRBV7-3 . .
CAISEGYWAGATDTQYF TGTGCCATCAGTGAGGGATACTGGGCGGGAGCGACAGATACGCAGTATTTT TRBJ2-3 TRBV10-3 . TRBD2
CSARLQGHTGELFF TGCAGTGCCCGGCTACAGGGGCACACCGGGGAGCTGTTTTTT TRBJ2-2 TRBV20-1 . TRBD1
CASSLPARNEQFF TGTGCCAGCAGCTTACCAGCCAGAAATGAGCAGTTCTTC TRBJ2-1 TRBV7-9 once .
CASSVGVGGAREGEQFF TGTGCCAGCAGCGTAGGGGTGGGGGGCGCCCGCGAGGGTGAGCAGTTCTTC TRBJ2-1 TRBV4-1 . .
CASSRGRSYEQYF TGTGCCAGCAGTCGCGGGAGATCCTACGAGCAGTACTTC TRBJ2-7 TRBV12-3/TRBV12-4 . TRBD2
CASSLLVGMRDTQYF TGTGCCAGCAGCTTATTGGTTGGGATGAGAGATACGCAGTATTTT TRBJ2-3 TRBV7-9 few .
CAISGGAKNIQYF TGTGCCATCAGTGGCGGAGCCAAAAACATTCAGTACTTC TRBJ2-4 TRBV10-3 . .
CASSRLRSGNEQFF TGTGCCAGCAGCCGCCTCAGGTCGGGGAATGAGCAGTTCTTC TRBJ2-1 TRBV7-2 . .
CATSRDRTLGGYTF TGTGCCACCAGCAGAGATAGGACCCTGGGAGGCTACACCTTC TRBJ1-2 TRBV15 . .
CSVVGGRASSYEQYF TGCAGCGTTGTAGGCGGGAGGGCTAGCTCCTACGAGCAGTACTTC TRBJ2-7 TRBV29-1 . TRBD2
CASSLGAGGYIGETQYF TGTGCCAGCAGCTTAGGTGCAGGAGGATATATAGGAGAGACCCAGTACTTC TRBJ2-5 TRBV7-2 . .
CASSRQVVRGDEQFF TGTGCCAGTAGTAGACAGGTCGTGAGGGGCGATGAGCAGTTCTTC TRBJ2-1 TRBV19 . .
CASRAPGTGASNEQFF TGTGCCAGTAGGGCACCCGGGACAGGGGCAAGCAATGAGCAGTTCTTC TRBJ2-1 TRBV19 . TRBD1
CATSRAGTVTIEQFF TGTGCCACCAGCAGAGCTGGGACAGTGACCATCGAGCAGTTCTTC TRBJ2-1 TRBV15 once TRBD1
CSAKTPREGQDYGYTF TGCAGTGCCAAAACCCCCCGAGAGGGACAGGACTATGGCTACACCTTC TRBJ1-2 TRBV20-1 . TRBD1
CAGSEGLRAQETQYF TGTGCCGGCAGTGAAGGACTCAGGGCCCAAGAGACCCAGTACTTC TRBJ2-5 TRBV2 . .
CSARAVASGDSYEQYF TGCAGTGCTAGAGCTGTGGCTAGCGGGGACTCCTACGAGCAGTACTTC TRBJ2-7 TRBV20-1 . TRBD2
CASSQEGQGANTEAFF TGCGCCAGCAGCCAAGAGGGACAGGGGGCGAACACTGAAGCTTTCTTT TRBJ1-1 TRBV4-3 many TRBD1
CASSDPTVQSSGNTIYF TGTGCCAGCAGTGACCCCACGGTCCAAAGCTCTGGAAACACCATATATTTT TRBJ1-3 TRBV25-1 . .
CASSGLAGGNVLTF TGTGCCAGCAGCGGACTAGCGGGGGGCAACGTCCTGACTTTC TRBJ2-6 TRBV6-4 few TRBD2
CASSPWAGYEQYF TGTGCCAGTAGTCCATGGGCAGGTTACGAGCAGTACTTC TRBJ2-7 TRBV7-8 . .
CAISQQTDYERYF TGTGCCATCAGTCAACAGACCGATTACGAGCGGTACTTC TRBJ2-7 TRBV10-3 . .
CASSTIPPVGAFF TGTGCCAGTAGTACCATCCCCCCGGTCGGAGCTTTCTTT TRBJ1-1 TRBV19 . .
CASSGGQTISDTQYF TGTGCCAGCAGCGGGGGACAGACGATTTCAGATACGCAGTATTTT TRBJ2-3 TRBV2 . .
CASSSTGFSSYNEQFF TGTGCCAGCAGCTCGACAGGGTTTAGCTCCTACAATGAGCAGTTCTTC TRBJ2-1 TRBV7-6 . TRBD1
CAISESLGGVYGYTF TGTGCCATCAGTGAGAGTTTAGGAGGGGTATATGGCTACACCTTC TRBJ1-2 TRBV10-3 . .
CASSVHAGGTGELFF TGTGCCAGCAGCGTTCACGCAGGGGGGACCGGGGAGCTGTTTTTT TRBJ2-2 TRBV9 . .
CASSDRVKDEQFF TGTGCCAGCAGTGACAGGGTTAAGGATGAGCAGTTCTTC TRBJ2-1 TRBV6-4 . .
CASSAGGRSPLHF TGTGCCAGCAGCGCAGGGGGTCGTTCACCCCTCCACTTT TRBJ1-6 TRBV9 . TRBD1
CSARDGEGSPLHF TGCAGTGCTAGAGATGGCGAGGGTTCACCCCTCCACTTT TRBJ1-6 TRBV20-1 . .
CTSRQNNYGYTF TGTACCTCAAGACAGAATAACTATGGCTACACCTTC TRBJ1-2 TRBV2 . .
CASSLVRGGPYNEQFF TGTGCCAGCAGCTTAGTTAGGGGCGGTCCCTACAATGAGCAGTTCTTC TRBJ2-1 TRBV7-2 . .
CASSLETGPLNEQSF TGTGCCAGCAGCTTAGAGACAGGTCCCCTCAATGAGCAGTCCTTC TRBJ2-1 TRBV7-6 . .
CASSANVGGGNTIYF TGTGCCAGCAGTGCCAATGTGGGGGGAGGAAACACCATATATTTT TRBJ1-3 TRBV2 . .
CSVDPGYEQYF TGCAGTGTCGATCCAGGGTACGAGCAGTACTTC TRBJ2-7 TRBV20-1 many .
CASSVVASGGAETQYF TGTGCCAGCAGCGTAGTGGCTAGCGGGGGGGCGGAGACCCAGTACTTC TRBJ2-5 TRBV9 . TRBD2
CSARGYQGKTGELFF TGCAGTGCTAGAGGTTATCAGGGGAAAACCGGGGAGCTGTTTTTT TRBJ2-2 TRBV20-1 . .
CAPYLVRTPYGYTF TGTGCCCCGTACCTCGTGCGGACGCCCTATGGCTACACCTTC TRBJ1-2 TRBV24-1 . .
CASSGYGSYEQYF TGCGCCAGCAGTGGTTACGGGTCCTACGAGCAGTACTTC TRBJ2-7 TRBV10-1 few .
CAPGSTGELFF TGTGCCCCAGGGAGCACCGGGGAGCTGTTTTTT TRBJ2-2 TRBV10-3 . .
CATSARGLGGYEQYF TGTGCCACCAGTGCTAGAGGACTCGGGGGATACGAGCAGTACTTC TRBJ2-7 TRBV24-1 . .
CATSAASSTDTQYF TGTGCCACCAGCGCAGCTTCTAGCACAGATACGCAGTATTTT TRBJ2-3 TRBV15 once .
CASSQGGGESTDTQYF TGCGCCAGCAGCCAAGGTGGGGGGGAAAGCACAGATACGCAGTATTTT TRBJ2-3 TRBV4-1 . TRBD2
CASSFGTGSGETQYF TGTGCCAGCAGCTTCGGGACAGGGTCTGGAGAGACCCAGTACTTC TRBJ2-5 TRBV11-1 . TRBD1
CASSATGTRNTGELFF TGTGCCAGCAGCGCGACCGGGACTCGGAACACCGGGGAGCTGTTTTTT TRBJ2-2 TRBV7-2 once .